The clone carrying this TCR beta chain was picked up a small number of times. Into CD45RA+ naive and CD45RA-negative memory subsets, the CD4+ cells were split. The record originates from a study of shared clonotypes between healthy human individuals. The CDR3 has 16 amino acids. In germline, CDR1 is SGHAT, CDR2 FQNNGV. V was clipped by 5 bases and J by 4 bases, with 18 bases between them. Data came from immunoSEQ multiplex PCR; TCRdb stores just in-frame clones and leaves some out. The repertoire holds roughly 1,000,000 clones, with around 82% as singletons. The source material was memory CD4+ T cells from PBMCs. The subset here: CD45RA-negative fraction. This clonotype was obtained from a man in his late teens or twenties in good health. Some clones in this sample may be carry-over from other donors' samples. This chain joins TRBV11-2 and TRBJ2-1, with D possibly matching TRBD1 (5 bases). The CDR3 sequence is CASSQFLRGIYNEQFF. In nucleotides, the CDR3 is TGTGCCAGCAGCCAATTCTTAAGGGGTATTTACAATGAGCAGTTCTTC.